This TCR beta chain is drawn from a study of shared clonotypes between healthy human individuals. Repertoires were generated with immunoSEQ multiplex PCR, while TCRdb's copy carries only in-frame clones and drops some. The profile covers some 2.1 million clones, with 85% to 95% appearing a single time and 0.13% taken by the ten largest. In germline, CDR1 is SGHAT, CDR2 FQNNGV. The CDR3 has 15 amino acids. V shed 4 bases and J shed 0 bases, with 10 bases lying between them. Sequenced sample: naive CD4+ T cells sorted from blood. Subset reported: CD45RA+ positively selected. This TCR came from a man between 18 and 29 years old in good health. V gene TRBV11-2 combines with J gene TRBJ2-1; D is perhaps TRBD2 (6 bases). In nucleotides, the CDR3 is TGTGCCAGCAGCTCTAGCGCCCTCTCCTACAATGAGCAGTTCTTC. This translates into CASSSSALSYNEQFF.